This T cell receptor beta chain was captured by sequencing in a study of OX40 agonist ivuxolimab in advanced cancers. Whole-study context: Partial responses were achieved by three patients: one hepatocellular carcinoma, two cutaneous melanoma. Findings and limits, study-wide: Normalized T-cell clonal expansion was also low in a subset of nonresponders. Within 6 weeks, CD4+ and CD8+ blood T cells expanded clonally at 0.1 to 3.0 mg/kg. Fewer expanded clones were found on average in CD4+ than in CD8+ T cells.

The V gene's germline CDR1 is MNHNY and CDR2 SVGAGI (reference sequence). Between the trimmed V and J ends, which lost 0 bases and 2 bases, there was a span of 5 bases. The CDR3 runs 15 residues. With respect to this clone: Its specificity is not known.

TCRdb keeps only in-frame clones here, not all; method: immunoSEQ multiplex PCR. This repertoire shows tens of thousands of clones, 85% to 90% found once; its top ten account for 0.33%. This material consisted of CD4+ or CD8+ T cells sorted from blood, taken in a trial of the OX40 agonist ivuxolimab. The TCR sequence derives from an adult with an advanced solid tumor such as melanoma, head and neck, liver or kidney cancer. This sequence joins TRBV6-6 and TRBJ2-6, with D perhaps given as TRBD1 or TRBD2 (5 bases each). CDR3 bases: TGTGCCAGCAGTTACTCGGGGGCTGGGGCCAACGTCCTGACTTTC. It specifies CASSYSGAGANVLTF.